This TCR beta chain was identified in a study of identical twins. In this sample, this clonotype turned up a few times. TCRdb independently ran MiXCR on the 5' RACE reads; one entry per CDR3 protein. The repertoire consists of approximately 220,000 distinct CDR3 sequences, with around 6.8% occurring once and the leading ten covering more than 1.5%. The ends were cut back, 8 bases at V and 2 bases at J, with 10 bases in the middle. Germline loops: CDR1 MDHEN, CDR2 SYDVKM. The CDR3 extends over 13 amino acids. These data are also associated with another study on yellow fever vaccine responses in identical twins.

The sequencing input was memory (CD45RO+) T cells sorted from blood. The chain combines TRBV28 with TRBJ1-5, with a tentative D call TRBD1 (5 bases). The TCR sequence derives from a woman aged 18-29 years in good health. As DNA, the CDR3 is TGTGCCAGCCAGCAGGGCCGCAATCAGCCCCAGCATTTT. This sequence encodes CASQQGRNQPQHF.